The 31 T cell receptor beta chains below all came from one sample that was sequenced in a study of CD8+ T cells in alopecia areata. Following extraction, RNA underwent reverse transcription to cDNA, which served as the sequencing template. Here immunoSEQ multiplex PCR was the method, and the copy in TCRdb shows in-frame clones only, minus some. This sample has under 300,000 clones; 50% to 75% occur once, and the top ten carry about 0.89%. Treatment in this sample: oral pan-JAK inhibitor, 5-10 mg twice daily. Sequences were derived from CD4+ T cells sorted from blood, sampled around week 53, from a patient treated with tofacitinib. These receptors came from a human donor with alopecia areata.

The V call is TRBV2, the J call TRBJ2-7; 7 bases map to TRBD2. Germline assignment: CDR1 SNHLY and CDR2 FYNNEI. CDR3 length equals 15 residues. The V gene end was trimmed by 8 bases and the J gene end by 0 bases; junction bases not matched to a gene: 10. The DNA of the CDR3 is TGTGCCAGCGGGAGGGTATTCACGAGCTCCTACGAGCAGTACTTC. Translated, it gives CASGRVFTSSYEQYF.

The V gene is TRBV2, the J gene TRBJ2-5; unclear D gene. Germline V gene sequence: CDR1 SNHLY, CDR2 FYNNEI. The germline V and J ends were trimmed by 4 bases and 5 bases, with 14 bases remaining between them. The CDR3 runs 14 residues. The CDR3 protein is CASSGNTRRETQYF. The CDR3 coding sequence is TGTGCCAGCAGTGGTAACACCCGTAGGGAGACCCAGTACTTC.

The chain has TRBV27 and TRBJ2-7; 10 bases are shared with TRBD2. V shed 5 bases and J 0 bases; nucleotides not matched to a gene: 4. This CDR3 is built from 15 residues. Germline CDR1 is MNHEY and CDR2 is SMNVEV (reference sequence). CDR3 in DNA: TGTGCCAGCAGTCCTCGGACTAGCGGCTCCTACGAGCAGTACTTC. Amino acids: CASSPRTSGSYEQYF.

The chain has TRBV29-1 and TRBJ1-2; D is uncertain. Deletions cut 8 bases from V and 2 bases from J, with 9 bases between. Germline-derived CDR1 and CDR2 are SQVTM and ANQGSEA. The CDR3 is made up of 11 amino acids. DNA of the CDR3: TGCAGCTCTGACGCAAACTATGGCTACACCTTC. Translated: CSSDANYGYTF.

V and J are TRBV30 and TRBJ2-1; a weak D match, TRBD2 (5 bases). This CDR3 comprises 14 residues. V lost 6 bases to trimming and J lost 7 bases, with 19 bases between them. Germline V gene data show CDR1 as GTSNPN and CDR2 as SVGIG (reference sequence). Here the CDR3 reads CACQRRSGYNEQFF. The DNA for the CDR3 is TGTGCCTGTCAGAGGCGGAGCGGCTATAATGAGCAGTTCTTC.

The chain has TRBV5-6 and TRBJ1-5; maybe TRBD1 (6 bases). Germline CDR1 and CDR2: SGHDT and YYEEEE. CDR3 length: 16 residues. Trimming stripped 3 bases from V and 5 bases from J, with 18 bases between. The CDR3 spells CASSYQGNRDDQPQHF. The CDR3 DNA reads TGTGCCAGCAGCTACCAGGGGAACAGGGATGATCAGCCCCAGCATTTT.

The gene calls are TRBV14 and TRBJ2-7; D gene uncertain. In germline, CDR1 is SGHDN, CDR2 FVKESK. Trimming removed 4 bases at V and 2 bases at J, with 6 bases between. There are 12 residues in the CDR3. CDR3 in DNA: TGTGCCAGCAGCCGGGCCCCCTACGAGCAGTACTTC. The encoded protein is CASSRAPYEQYF.

The V and J genes are TRBV2 and TRBJ1-2, with D possibly matching TRBD1 (5 bases). V was cut by 5 bases and J by 4 bases, with 5 bases left in between. Germline V gives CDR1 SNHLY, CDR2 FYNNEI. This CDR3 contains 11 residues. CDR3 in amino acids: CASSTGYGYTF. Written as DNA, the CDR3 is TGTGCCAGCAGTACAGGCTATGGCTACACCTTC.

V and J are TRBV7-2 and TRBJ1-2; 7 bases align to TRBD1. The ends lost 3 bases at V and 4 bases at J; junction bases unmatched: 5. Germline V gene lookup returns CDR1 SGHTA and CDR2 FQGNSA. The CDR3 sequence is 14 residues long. Here the CDR3 reads CASSLTTGVYGYTF. The CDR3 DNA is TGTGCCAGCAGCTTGACTACAGGGGTCTATGGCTACACCTTC. The full variable domain, completed using reference TRBV7-2 and TRBJ1-2, is GAGVSQSPSNKVTEKGKDVELRCDPISGHTALYWYRQSLGQGLEFLIYFQGNSAPDKSGLPSDRFSAERTGGSVSTLTIQRTQQEDSAVYLCASSLTTGVYGYTFGSGTRLTVV.

Worth noting for this clone: Other DNA sequences within the sample encode an identical CDR3. CDR3 sequence: CASSPQETQYF. For the CDR3, the DNA is TGTGCCAGCAGCCCTCAAGAGACCCAGTACTTC. The genes are TRBV7-9 and TRBJ2-5; D is unclear. Deletions cut 5 bases from V and 2 bases from J, with 3 bases between. CDR3 length equals 11 residues. The germline gives CDR1 SEHNR, CDR2 FQNEAQ (reference sequence).

This clone was counted between two and nine times. The V call is TRBV30, the J call TRBJ1-2, with D uncertain. CDR3 length: 12 amino acids. The ends were cut back, 2 bases at V and 8 bases at J, with 12 bases in the middle. The germline CDR1 and CDR2 sequences are GTSNPN and SVGIG (reference sequence). The CDR3 loop is CAWSLVNGGYTF. The CDR3, as DNA: TGTGCCTGGAGTCTCGTGAATGGGGGCTACACCTTC.

The V call is TRBV6-5, the J call TRBJ2-5; 8 bases are a match to TRBD2. Trimming removed 2 bases from V and 3 bases from J; junction bases left unmatched: 2. The germline gives CDR1 MNHEY, CDR2 SVGAGI. This CDR3 is 14 amino acids long. The CDR3 spells CASSYVGGEETQYF. CDR3 nucleotides: TGTGCCAGCAGTTACGTCGGGGGGGAAGAGACCCAGTACTTC.

DNA of the CDR3: TGTGCCAGCAGAGGTCAGCGGTCCTCCTATGGCTACACCTTC. This sequence encodes CASRGQRSSYGYTF. The V and J genes are TRBV9 and TRBJ1-2; D remains unclear. The V gene lost 5 bases and the J gene lost 4 bases, with 15 bases spanning the gap. Looked up from germline, CDR1 is SGDLS and CDR2 is YYNGEE. The CDR3 consists of 14 residues. Supplemented by reference TRBV9 and TRBJ1-2, the full variable domain reads DSGVTQTPKHLITATGQRVTLRCSPRSGDLSVYWYQQSLDQGLQFLIQYYNGEERAKGNILERFSAQQFPDLHSELNLSSLELGDSALYFCASRGQRSSYGYTFGSGTRLTVV.

This clone was seen only a few times. The chain combines TRBV27 with TRBJ1-6; D not resolved. V lost 6 bases to trimming and J lost 9 bases, with 15 bases between them. The CDR3 has 14 amino acids. The germline CDR1 and CDR2 sequences are MNHEY and SMNVEV (reference sequence). The DNA for the CDR3 is TGTGCCAGCAGCCAGCCTACGCGGAGTTCACCCCTCCACTTT. Its protein product is CASSQPTRSSPLHF.

This clone was counted a single time. The sample contains more than one DNA sequence encoding this CDR3. The CDR3 DNA reads TGCAGCGTTGGACAAAACTATGGCTACACCTTC. It is translated as CSVGQNYGYTF. V is TRBV29-1 and J is TRBJ1-2; D remains ambiguous. V lost 4 bases and J 2 bases, leaving 5 bases between the germline ends. The germline V gene encodes CDR1 SQVTM and CDR2 ANQGSEA. The CDR3 is 11 residues long.

A few counts support this clone. The J gene is TRBJ2-2, the V gene TRBV29-1, with 9 nucleotides matching TRBD1. With V trimmed by 6 bases and J by 5 bases, 7 bases remained unmatched. The CDR3 is made up of 14 amino acids. The germline gives CDR1 SQVTM, CDR2 ANQGSEA. CDR3 bases: TGCAGCGTCTATACAGGGGGCGATACCGGGGAGCTGTTTTTT. Its protein is CSVYTGGDTGELFF.

The chain is built from TRBV6-5 and TRBJ1-2, with unresolved D. Germline loops: CDR1 MNHEY, CDR2 SVGAGI. V lost 4 bases and J lost 10, with 13 bases in between. The CDR3 is 12 amino acids. The CDR3: CASSSPPGDYTF. The CDR3 DNA reads TGTGCCAGCAGTTCCCCGCCGGGCGACTACACCTTC.

The chain joins TRBV29-1 to TRBJ2-1; TRBD1 agrees at 10 bases. V lost 8 bases and J lost 3; bases outside the gene matches: 4. The CDR3 loop spans 13 amino acids. CDR1 is SQVTM, CDR2 ANQGSEA, per germline. As DNA, the CDR3 is TGCAGCATGACAGGGGGCGGCTACAATGAGCAGTTCTTC. Its translation is CSMTGGGYNEQFF.

In its sample, this clone was seen a few times. This chain joins TRBV19 and TRBJ2-4; TRBD1 matches 9 bases. Germline CDR1 reads LNHDA; CDR2 reads SQIVND (reference sequence). V trimming: 3 bases; J trimming: 9 bases; junction bases outside the gene matches: 9. The CDR3 extends over 15 amino acids. CDR3 in amino acids: CASSMRDRAVRIQYF. CDR3 in DNA: TGTGCCAGTAGTATGAGGGACAGGGCCGTCCGCATTCAGTACTTC.

This rearrangement joins TRBV9 to TRBJ2-7; no firm D call. The germline CDR1 and CDR2 sequences are SGDLS and YYNGEE. V was pared by 0 bases and J by 1 base, with 11 bases between. CDR3 length: 15 residues. The CDR3 nucleotides are TGTGCCAGCAGCGTAGCCGGTGATCGGTCCTACGAGCAGTACTTC. Translated: CASSVAGDRSYEQYF.

This chain uses TRBV5-1 with TRBJ1-4, with 7 bases matching TRBD1. V shed 0 bases, J shed 8 bases, and the junction held 13 bases outside the gene matches. Germline V gene lookup returns CDR1 SGHRS and CDR2 YFSETQ. This CDR3 region has 17 residues. This CDR3 reads CASSLVGGGNVAEKLFF. The DNA of the CDR3 is TGCGCCAGCAGCTTGGTAGGGGGCGGTAATGTCGCGGAAAAACTGTTTTTT.

V is TRBV25-1 and J is TRBJ2-7; 9 bases align to TRBD1. This CDR3 region has 15 residues. Germline values: CDR1 MGHDK, CDR2 SYGVNS. V lost 3 bases and J lost 3; bases outside the gene matches: 6. This CDR3 reads CASSDAGQGDYEQYF. CDR3 sequence (DNA): TGTGCCAGCAGTGATGCGGGACAGGGTGACTACGAGCAGTACTTC.

The J gene is TRBJ2-2, the V gene TRBV30; 8 nucleotides align to TRBD1. Unmatched junction bases numbered 3, after V lost 2 bases and J lost 1 base. The length of the CDR3 is 15 residues. Per the germline V gene, CDR1 is GTSNPN and CDR2 is SVGIG (reference sequence). CDR3 coding DNA: TGTGCCTGGAGTACAGGGACAGGGAACACCGGGGAGCTGTTTTTT. This sequence encodes CAWSTGTGNTGELFF. The full variable domain, with the rest looked up from reference TRBV30 and TRBJ2-2, is SQTIHQWPATLVQPVGSPLSLECTVEGTSNPNLYWYRQAAGRGLQLLFYSVGIGQISSEVPQNLSASRPQDRQFILSSKKLLLSDSGFYLCAWSTGTGNTGELFFGEGSRLTVL.

This sequence joins TRBV2 and TRBJ1-2, with D possibly being TRBD1 (5 bases). CDR3 length: 13 residues. Germline-derived CDR1 and CDR2 are SNHLY and FYNNEI. V lost 7 bases, J lost 2 bases, and 11 bases lay in between. CDR3 nucleotide sequence: TGTGCCAGCAACTCACACAGGAACTATGGCTACACCTTC. Translated, it gives CASNSHRNYGYTF. Full variable domain (outside the CDR3, taken from reference TRBV2 and TRBJ1-2): EPEVTQTPSHQVTQMGQEVILRCVPISNHLYFYWYRQILGQKVEFLVSFYNNEISEKSEIFDDQFSVERPDGSNFTLKIRSTKLEDSAMYFCASNSHRNYGYTFGSGTRLTVV.

The genes are TRBV5-1 and TRBJ2-7; D not certain. V was shortened by 0 bases and J by 2 bases, with 12 bases between the two germline ends. Per germline, CDR1 SGHRS and CDR2 YFSETQ. The CDR3 consists of 15 residues. CDR3 region: CASSLGDVRTYEQYF. The CDR3 bases are TGCGCCAGCAGCTTGGGCGACGTGAGGACCTACGAGCAGTACTTC.

This clone appeared a few times. This rearrangement joins TRBV25-1 to TRBJ2-1; TRBD1 aligns across 7 bases. J gave up 3 bases and V 5 bases, and 7 bases lay outside the gene matches. CDR1 is MGHDK, CDR2 SYGVNS, per germline. The CDR3 is made up of 15 amino acids. The CDR3: CASSRSDRVYNEQFF. The CDR3 DNA is TGTGCCAGCAGTCGATCCGACAGGGTCTACAATGAGCAGTTCTTC.

This chain uses TRBV10-3 with TRBJ1-1; 7 bases align to TRBD1. The germline V gene encodes CDR1 ENHRY and CDR2 SYGVKD. With V trimmed by 6 bases and J by 2 bases, 9 bases remained unmatched. This CDR3 region has 15 residues. CDR3 sequence reads: CAISFTGVENTEAFF. The CDR3 DNA reads TGTGCCATCAGCTTTACAGGGGTCGAAAACACTGAAGCTTTCTTT.

The V and J genes are TRBV9 and TRBJ2-7; unclear D gene. The germline V and J ends were trimmed by 0 bases and 0 bases, with 10 bases remaining between them. CDR3 size: 15 residues. Germline V CDR1 and CDR2: SGDLS, YYNGEE. The CDR3 DNA reads as TGTGCCAGCAGCGTAGAGGCAGATAGCTCCTACGAGCAGTACTTC. It is translated as CASSVEADSSYEQYF.

The rearrangement links TRBV30 to TRBJ1-1, with D possibly TRBD1 on 5 matching bases. The CDR3 is 16 amino acids. The ends were cut back, 2 bases at V and 1 base at J, with 17 bases in the middle. Germline V gene data show CDR1 as GTSNPN and CDR2 as SVGIG (reference sequence). This CDR3 is CAWSQWDGTENTEAFF. CDR3 sequence (DNA): TGTGCCTGGAGTCAGTGGGACGGGACCGAGAACACTGAAGCTTTCTTT.

V gene TRBV18 combines with J gene TRBJ1-5; D perhaps matches TRBD1 (5 bases). Germline V lookup: CDR1 KGHSH, CDR2 LQKENI. This CDR3 has 13 residues. V lost 3 bases to trimming and J lost 5 bases, with 8 bases between them. This CDR3 reads CASSPQGDQPQHF. In DNA, the CDR3 is TGTGCCAGCTCACCTCAAGGGGATCAGCCCCAGCATTTT. Filled out from reference TRBV18 and TRBJ1-5, the complete variable domain reads NAGVMQNPRHLVRRRGQEARLRCSPMKGHSHVYWYRQLPEEGLKFMVYLQKENIIDESGMPKERFSAEFPKEGPSILRIQQVVRGDSAAYFCASSPQGDQPQHFGDGTRLSIL.

This clone was counted a few times. The chain has TRBV5-1 and TRBJ2-5, with D maybe TRBD1 (6 bases). Germline V gene data show CDR1 as SGHRS and CDR2 as YFSETQ. This CDR3 spans 14 amino acids. The ends were cut back, 0 bases at V and 2 bases at J, with 8 bases in the middle. CDR3 sequence: CASSLGTEQETQYF. In nucleotides, the CDR3 is TGCGCCAGCAGCTTGGGGACAGAGCAAGAGACCCAGTACTTC.